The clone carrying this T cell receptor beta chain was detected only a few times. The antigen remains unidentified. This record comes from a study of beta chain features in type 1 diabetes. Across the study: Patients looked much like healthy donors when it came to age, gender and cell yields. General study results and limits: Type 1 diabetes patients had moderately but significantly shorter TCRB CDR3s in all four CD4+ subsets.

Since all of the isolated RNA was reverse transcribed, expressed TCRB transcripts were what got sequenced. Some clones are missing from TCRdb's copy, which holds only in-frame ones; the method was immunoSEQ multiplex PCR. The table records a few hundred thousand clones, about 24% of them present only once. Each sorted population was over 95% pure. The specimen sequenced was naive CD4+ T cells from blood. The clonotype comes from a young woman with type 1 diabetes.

CDR3 nucleotides: TGTGCCAGCAGTTTAAGTTCGTTAGGGGATGGGGATAAAGCTTTCTTT. Translation gives CASSLSSLGDGDKAFF. This rearrangement joins TRBV28 to TRBJ1-1, with D perhaps TRBD1 (5 bases). The ends were cut back, 2 bases at V and 9 bases at J, with 22 bases in the middle. CDR1 and CDR2 from the germline V gene are MDHEN and SYDVKM. The CDR3 is 16 amino acids.